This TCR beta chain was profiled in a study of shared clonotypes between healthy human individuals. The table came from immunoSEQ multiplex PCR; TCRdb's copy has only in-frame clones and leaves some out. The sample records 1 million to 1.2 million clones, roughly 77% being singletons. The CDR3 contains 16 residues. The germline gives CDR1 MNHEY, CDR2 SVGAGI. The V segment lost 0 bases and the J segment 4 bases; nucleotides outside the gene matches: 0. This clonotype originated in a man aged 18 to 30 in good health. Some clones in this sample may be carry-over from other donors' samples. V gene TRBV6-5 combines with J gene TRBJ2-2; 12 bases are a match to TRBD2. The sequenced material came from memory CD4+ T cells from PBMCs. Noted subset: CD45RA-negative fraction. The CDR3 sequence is CASSYSTSGSTGELFF. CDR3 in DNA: TGTGCCAGCAGTTACTCGACTAGCGGGAGCACCGGGGAGCTGTTTTTT.